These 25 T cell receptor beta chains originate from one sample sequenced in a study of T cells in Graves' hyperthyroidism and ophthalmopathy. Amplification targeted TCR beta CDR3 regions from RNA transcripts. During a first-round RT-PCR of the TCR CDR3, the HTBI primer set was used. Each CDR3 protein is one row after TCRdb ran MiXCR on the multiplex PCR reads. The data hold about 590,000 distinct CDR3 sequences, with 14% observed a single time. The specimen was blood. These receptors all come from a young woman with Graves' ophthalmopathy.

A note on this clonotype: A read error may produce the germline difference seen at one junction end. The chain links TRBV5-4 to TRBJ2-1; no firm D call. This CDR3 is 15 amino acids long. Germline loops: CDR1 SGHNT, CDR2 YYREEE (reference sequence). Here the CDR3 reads CASSLAGSTRVPPIF. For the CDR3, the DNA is TGTGCCAGCAGCTTGGCCGGCAGCACCCGGGTCCCCCCAATCTTC.

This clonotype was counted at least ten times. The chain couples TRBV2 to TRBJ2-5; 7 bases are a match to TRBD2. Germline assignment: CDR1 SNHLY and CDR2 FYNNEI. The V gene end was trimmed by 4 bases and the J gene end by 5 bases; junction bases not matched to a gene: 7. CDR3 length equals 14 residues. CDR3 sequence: CASSGLTSSETQYF. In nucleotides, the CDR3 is TGTGCCAGCAGTGGATTGACTAGCTCTGAGACCCAGTACTTC.

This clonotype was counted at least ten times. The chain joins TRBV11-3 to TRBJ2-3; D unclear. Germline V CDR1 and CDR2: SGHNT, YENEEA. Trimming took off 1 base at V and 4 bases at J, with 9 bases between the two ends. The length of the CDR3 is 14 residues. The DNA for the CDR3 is TGTGCCAGCAGCTTAGGCCTAGAATCAGATACGCAGTATTTT. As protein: CASSLGLESDTQYF.

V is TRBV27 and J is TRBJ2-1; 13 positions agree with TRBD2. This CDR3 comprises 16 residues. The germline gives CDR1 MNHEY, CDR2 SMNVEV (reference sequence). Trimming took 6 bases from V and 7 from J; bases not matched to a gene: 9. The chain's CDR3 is CASRRGTSGVLNEQFF. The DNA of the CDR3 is TGTGCCAGCAGGAGAGGGACTAGCGGGGTTCTAAATGAGCAGTTCTTC.

The DNA of the CDR3 is TGCGCCAGCAGCCAAGAACCGGCGGCGGGGGGATTCACAGATACGCAGTATTTT. Translating it yields CASSQEPAAGGFTDTQYF. This chain connects TRBV4-3 to TRBJ2-3; the match to TRBD2 covers 8 bases. Germline lookup yields CDR1 LGHNA and CDR2 YSLEER. This CDR3 comprises 18 residues. With 0 bases clipped from V and 2 bases from J, the junction kept 10 bases outside the gene matches.

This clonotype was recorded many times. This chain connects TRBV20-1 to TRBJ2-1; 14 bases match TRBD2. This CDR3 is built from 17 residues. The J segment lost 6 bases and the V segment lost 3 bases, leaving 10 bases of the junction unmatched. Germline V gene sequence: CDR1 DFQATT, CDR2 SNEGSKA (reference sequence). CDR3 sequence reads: CSASWGTGTSGSNEQFF. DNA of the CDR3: TGCAGTGCTAGTTGGGGAACCGGGACTAGCGGGAGCAATGAGCAGTTCTTC.

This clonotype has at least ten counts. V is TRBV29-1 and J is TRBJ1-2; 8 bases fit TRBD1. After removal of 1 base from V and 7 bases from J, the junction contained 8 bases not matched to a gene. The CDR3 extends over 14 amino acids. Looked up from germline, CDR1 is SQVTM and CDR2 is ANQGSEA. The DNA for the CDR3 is TGCAGCGTTGAAGCCCTGGACAGGGATACTGGCTACACCTTC. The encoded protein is CSVEALDRDTGYTF.

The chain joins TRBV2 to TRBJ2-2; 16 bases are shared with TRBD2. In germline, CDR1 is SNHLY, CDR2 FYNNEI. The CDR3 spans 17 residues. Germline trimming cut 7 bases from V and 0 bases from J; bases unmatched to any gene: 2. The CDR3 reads CASTGLAGGPNTGELFF. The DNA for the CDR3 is TGTGCCAGCACGGGACTAGCGGGAGGGCCGAACACCGGGGAGCTGTTTTTT.

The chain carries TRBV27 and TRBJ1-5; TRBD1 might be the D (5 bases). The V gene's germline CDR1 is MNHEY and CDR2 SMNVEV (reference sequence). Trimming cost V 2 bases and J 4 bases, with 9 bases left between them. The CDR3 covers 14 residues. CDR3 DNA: TGTGCCAGCAGTTTAGTAGGGGCTAATCAGCCCCAGCATTTT. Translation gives CASSLVGANQPQHF.

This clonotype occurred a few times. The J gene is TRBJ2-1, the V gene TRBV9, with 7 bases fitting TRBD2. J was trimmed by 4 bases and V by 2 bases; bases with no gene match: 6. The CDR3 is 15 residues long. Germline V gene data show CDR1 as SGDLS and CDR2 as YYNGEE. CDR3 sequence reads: CASSVGGTLYNEQFF. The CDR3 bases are TGTGCCAGCAGCGTGGGGGGGACCTTGTACAATGAGCAGTTCTTC.

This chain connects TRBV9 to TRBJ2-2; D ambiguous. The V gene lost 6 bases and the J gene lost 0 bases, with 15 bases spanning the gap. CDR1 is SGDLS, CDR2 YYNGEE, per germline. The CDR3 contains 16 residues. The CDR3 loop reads CASTGRGSTNTGELFF. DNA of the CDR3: TGTGCCAGCACCGGTAGAGGCAGCACGAACACCGGGGAGCTGTTTTTT.

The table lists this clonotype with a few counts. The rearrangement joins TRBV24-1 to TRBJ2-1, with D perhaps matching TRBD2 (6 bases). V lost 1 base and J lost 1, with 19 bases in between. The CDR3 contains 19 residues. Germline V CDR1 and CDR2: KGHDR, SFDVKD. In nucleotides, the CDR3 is TGTGCCACCAGTGATTTTCGCGGGGCAGTAGGGCAGTCCTACAATGAGCAGTTCTTC. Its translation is CATSDFRGAVGQSYNEQFF.

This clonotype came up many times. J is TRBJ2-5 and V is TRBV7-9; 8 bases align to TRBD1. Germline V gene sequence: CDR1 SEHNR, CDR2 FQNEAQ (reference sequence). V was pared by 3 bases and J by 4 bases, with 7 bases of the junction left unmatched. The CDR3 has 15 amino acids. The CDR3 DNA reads TGTGCCAGCAGCTTGTCCGCAGGGGGCACAGAGACCCAGTACTTC. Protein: CASSLSAGGTETQYF.

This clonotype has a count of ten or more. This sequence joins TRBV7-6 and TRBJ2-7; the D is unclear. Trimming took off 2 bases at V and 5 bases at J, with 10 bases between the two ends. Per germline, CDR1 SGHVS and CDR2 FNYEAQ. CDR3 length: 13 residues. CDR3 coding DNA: TGTGCCAGCAGCTTATCTGCCACGAACGAGCAGTACTTC. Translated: CASSLSATNEQYF.

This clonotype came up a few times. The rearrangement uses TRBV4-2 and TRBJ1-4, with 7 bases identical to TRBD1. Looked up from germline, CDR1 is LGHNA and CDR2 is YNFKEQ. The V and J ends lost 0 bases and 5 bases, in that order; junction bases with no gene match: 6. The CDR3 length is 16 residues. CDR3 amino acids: CASSQDRDSLNEKLFF. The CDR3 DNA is TGTGCCAGCAGCCAAGATAGGGACAGCCTCAATGAAAAACTGTTTTTT.

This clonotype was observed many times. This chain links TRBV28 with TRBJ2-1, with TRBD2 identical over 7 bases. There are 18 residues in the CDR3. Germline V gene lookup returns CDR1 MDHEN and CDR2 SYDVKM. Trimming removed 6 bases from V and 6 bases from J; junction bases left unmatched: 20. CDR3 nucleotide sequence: TGTGCCAGCAGCCTTAATCACCAGCCCAAGGCGGGAGTCAATGAGCAGTTCTTC. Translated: CASSLNHQPKAGVNEQFF.

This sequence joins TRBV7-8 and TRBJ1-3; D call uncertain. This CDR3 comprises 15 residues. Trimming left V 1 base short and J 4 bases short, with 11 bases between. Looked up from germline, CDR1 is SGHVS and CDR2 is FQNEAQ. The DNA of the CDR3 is TGTGCCAGCAGCTTAGGGAGGTTGGCGGGAAACACCATATATTTT. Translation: CASSLGRLAGNTIYF.

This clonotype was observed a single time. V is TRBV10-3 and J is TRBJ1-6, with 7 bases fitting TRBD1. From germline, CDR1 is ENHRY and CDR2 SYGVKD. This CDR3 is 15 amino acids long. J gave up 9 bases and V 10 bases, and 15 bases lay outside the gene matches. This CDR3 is CATARTGEGGSPLHF. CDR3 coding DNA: TGTGCCACCGCAAGAACAGGGGAAGGCGGTTCACCCCTCCACTTT.

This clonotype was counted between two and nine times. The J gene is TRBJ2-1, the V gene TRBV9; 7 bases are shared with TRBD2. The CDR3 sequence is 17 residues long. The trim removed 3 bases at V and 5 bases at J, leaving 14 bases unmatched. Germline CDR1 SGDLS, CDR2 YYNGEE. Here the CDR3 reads CASSAPIEREEDNEQFF. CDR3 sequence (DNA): TGTGCCAGCAGCGCGCCCATCGAGCGGGAAGAAGACAATGAGCAGTTCTTC.

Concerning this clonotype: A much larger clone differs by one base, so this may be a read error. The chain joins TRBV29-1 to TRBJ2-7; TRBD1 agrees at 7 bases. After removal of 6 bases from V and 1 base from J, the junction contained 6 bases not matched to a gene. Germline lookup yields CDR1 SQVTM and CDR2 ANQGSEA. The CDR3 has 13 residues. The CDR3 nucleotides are TGCAGCGTACTTACAGGGGTGTCCTACGAGCAGTACTTC. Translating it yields CSVLTGVSYEQYF.

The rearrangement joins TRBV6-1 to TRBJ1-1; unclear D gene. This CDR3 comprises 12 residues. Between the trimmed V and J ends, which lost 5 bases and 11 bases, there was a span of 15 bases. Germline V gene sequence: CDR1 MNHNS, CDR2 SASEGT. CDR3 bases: TGTGCCAGCAGTTCGGCTCCGACGCGGGCTTTCTTT. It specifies CASSSAPTRAFF.

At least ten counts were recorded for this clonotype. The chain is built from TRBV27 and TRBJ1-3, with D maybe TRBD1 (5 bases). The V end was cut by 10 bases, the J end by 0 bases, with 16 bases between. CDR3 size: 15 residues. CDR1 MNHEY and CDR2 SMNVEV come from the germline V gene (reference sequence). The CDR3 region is CATRPGGFSGNTIYF. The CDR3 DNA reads TGTGCCACTCGCCCGGGGGGATTCTCTGGAAACACCATATATTTT.

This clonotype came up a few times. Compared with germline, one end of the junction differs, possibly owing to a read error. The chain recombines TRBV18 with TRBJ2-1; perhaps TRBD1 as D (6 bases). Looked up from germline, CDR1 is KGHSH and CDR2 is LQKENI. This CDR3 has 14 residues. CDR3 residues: CASLPHSTGNEQFF. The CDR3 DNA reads TGTGCCAGCTTACCACACTCGACAGGCAATGAGCAGTTCTTC. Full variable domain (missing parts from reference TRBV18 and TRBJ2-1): NAGVMQNPRHLVRRRGQEARLRCSPMKGHSHVYWYRQLPEEGLKFMVYLQKENIIDESGMPKERFSAEFPKEGPSILRIQQVVRGDSAAYFCASLPHSTGNEQFFGPGTRLTVL.

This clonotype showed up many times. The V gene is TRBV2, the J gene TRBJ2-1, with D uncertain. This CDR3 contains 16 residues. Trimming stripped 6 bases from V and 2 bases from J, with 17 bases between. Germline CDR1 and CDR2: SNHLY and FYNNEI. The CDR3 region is CASRARVAFPYNEQFF. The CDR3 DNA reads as TGTGCCAGCAGGGCCCGTGTGGCGTTTCCCTACAATGAGCAGTTCTTC.

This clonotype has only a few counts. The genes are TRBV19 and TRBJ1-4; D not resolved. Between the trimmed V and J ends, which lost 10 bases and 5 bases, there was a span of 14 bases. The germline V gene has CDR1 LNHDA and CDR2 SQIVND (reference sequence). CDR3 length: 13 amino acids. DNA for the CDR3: TGTGCCACCCGGGGAAGGGAGAATGAAAAACTGTTTTTT. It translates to CATRGRENEKLFF.